This TCR beta chain was captured by sequencing in a study of shared clonotypes between healthy human individuals. Replicate PCRs were loaded with roughly 300 ng DNA from unsorted PBMC, about 29,000 T cell genomes. Some clones are missing from TCRdb's copy, which holds only in-frame ones; the method was immunoSEQ multiplex PCR. The sample records about 460,000 clones, roughly 80% being singletons. In the case of this clone: Its antigen is still unknown.

The CDR3 sequence is 13 residues long. Deletions cut 1 base from V and 7 bases from J, with 10 bases between. Per the germline V gene, CDR1 is MGHDK and CDR2 is SYGVNS. Study conclusions and caveats: Apart from blood, nothing was sampled; tissue repertoires likely differ.

This receptor was identified in a woman aged 35 to 49 in good health. Some clones in this sample may be carry-over from other donors' samples. Sequencing was performed on PBMCs. This chain links TRBV25-1 with TRBJ1-1; D gene uncertain. The CDR3 loop reads CASSESSGLEAFF. In nucleotides, the CDR3 is TGTGCCAGCAGTGAATCTAGCGGCCTTGAAGCTTTCTTT.